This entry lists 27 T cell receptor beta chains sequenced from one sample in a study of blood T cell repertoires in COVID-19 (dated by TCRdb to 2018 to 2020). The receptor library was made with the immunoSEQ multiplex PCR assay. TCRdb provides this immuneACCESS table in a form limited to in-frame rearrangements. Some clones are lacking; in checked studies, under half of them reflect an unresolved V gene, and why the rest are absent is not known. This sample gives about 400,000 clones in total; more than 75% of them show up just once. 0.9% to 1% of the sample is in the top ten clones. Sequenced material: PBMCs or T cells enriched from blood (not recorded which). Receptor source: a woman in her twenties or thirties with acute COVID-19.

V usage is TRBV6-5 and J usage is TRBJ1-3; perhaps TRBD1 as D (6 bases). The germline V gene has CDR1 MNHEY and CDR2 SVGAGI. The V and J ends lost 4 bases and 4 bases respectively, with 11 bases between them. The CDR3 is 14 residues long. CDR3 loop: CASSSHGQGNTIYF. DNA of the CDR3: TGTGCCAGCAGTTCCCATGGACAGGGAAACACCATATATTTT.

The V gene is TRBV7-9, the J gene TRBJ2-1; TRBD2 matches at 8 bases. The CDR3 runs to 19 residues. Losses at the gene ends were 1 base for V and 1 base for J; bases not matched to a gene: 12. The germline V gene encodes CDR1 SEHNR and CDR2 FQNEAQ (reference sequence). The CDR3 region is CASSLGRSVAGLSYNEQFF. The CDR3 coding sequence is TGTGCCAGCAGCTTAGGCAGGTCAGTAGCGGGGCTTTCCTACAATGAGCAGTTCTTC.

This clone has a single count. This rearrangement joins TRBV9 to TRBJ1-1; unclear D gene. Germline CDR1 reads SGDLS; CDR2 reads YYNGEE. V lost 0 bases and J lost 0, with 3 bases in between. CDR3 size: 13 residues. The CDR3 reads CASSVALNTEAFF. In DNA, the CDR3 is TGTGCCAGCAGCGTAGCTCTGAACACTGAAGCTTTCTTT.

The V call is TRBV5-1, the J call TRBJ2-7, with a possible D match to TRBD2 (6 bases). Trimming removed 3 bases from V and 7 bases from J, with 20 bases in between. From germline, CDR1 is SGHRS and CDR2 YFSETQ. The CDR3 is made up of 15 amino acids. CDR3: CASSSDRWGVSEQYF. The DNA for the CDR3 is TGCGCCAGCAGCTCCGATAGGTGGGGGGTGAGTGAGCAGTACTTC. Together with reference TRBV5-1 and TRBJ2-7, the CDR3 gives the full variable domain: KAGVTQTPRYLIKTRGQQVTLSCSPISGHRSVSWYQQTPGQGLQFLFEYFSETQRNKGNFPGRFSGRQFSNSRSEMNVSTLELGDSALYLCASSSDRWGVSEQYFGPGTRLTVT.

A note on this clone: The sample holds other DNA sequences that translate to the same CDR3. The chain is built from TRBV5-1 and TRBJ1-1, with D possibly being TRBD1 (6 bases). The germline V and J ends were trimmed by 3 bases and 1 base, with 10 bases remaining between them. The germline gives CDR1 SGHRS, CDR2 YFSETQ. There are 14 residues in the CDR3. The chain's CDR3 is CASSSRTANTEAFF. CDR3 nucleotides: TGCGCCAGCAGCTCGCGGACAGCGAACACTGAAGCTTTCTTT.

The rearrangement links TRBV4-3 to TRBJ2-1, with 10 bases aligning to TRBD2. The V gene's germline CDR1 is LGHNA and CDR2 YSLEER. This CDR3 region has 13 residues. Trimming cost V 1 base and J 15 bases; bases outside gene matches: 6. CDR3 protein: CASSQAGGLAAFF. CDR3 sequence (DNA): TGCGCCAGCAGCCAAGCCGGAGGACTAGCGGCGTTCTTC.

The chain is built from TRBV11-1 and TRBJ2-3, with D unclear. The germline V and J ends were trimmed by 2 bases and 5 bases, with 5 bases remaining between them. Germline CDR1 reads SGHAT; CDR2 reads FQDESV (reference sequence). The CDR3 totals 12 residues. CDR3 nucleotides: TGTGCCAGCAGCTTATCGGGAGATACGCAGTATTTT. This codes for CASSLSGDTQYF.

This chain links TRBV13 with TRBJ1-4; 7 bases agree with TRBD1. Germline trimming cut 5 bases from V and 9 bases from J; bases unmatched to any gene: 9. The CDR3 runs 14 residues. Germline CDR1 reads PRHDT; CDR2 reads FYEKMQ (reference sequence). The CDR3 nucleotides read TGTGCCAGCAGCCGCACAGGGGACCAAAAAAAACTGTTTTTT. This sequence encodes CASSRTGDQKKLFF.

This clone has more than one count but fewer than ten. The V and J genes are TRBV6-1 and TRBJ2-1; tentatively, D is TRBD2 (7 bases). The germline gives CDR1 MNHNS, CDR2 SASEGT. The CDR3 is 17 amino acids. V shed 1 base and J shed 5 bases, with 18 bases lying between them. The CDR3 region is CASSEVFFGGANNEQFF. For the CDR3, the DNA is TGTGCCAGCAGTGAAGTGTTTTTTGGGGGGGCCAACAATGAGCAGTTCTTC.

The CDR3 loop reads CASSLRGGGNQPQHF. The CDR3 bases are TGTGCCAGCAGCTTGCGGGGAGGGGGCAATCAGCCCCAGCATTTT. The genes are TRBV7-8 and TRBJ1-5; tentative D call: TRBD1 (5 bases). V gave up 3 bases and J gave up 2 bases, with 11 bases separating them. The CDR3 covers 15 residues. Germline assignment: CDR1 SGHVS and CDR2 FQNEAQ. The full variable domain, in which reference TRBV7-8 and TRBJ1-5 provide the parts outside the CDR3, is GAGVSQSPRYKVAKRGQDVALRCDPISGHVSLFWYQQALGQGPEFLTYFQNEAQLDKSGLPSDRFFAERPEGSVSTLKIQRTQQEDSAVYLCASSLRGGGNQPQHFGDGTRLSIL.

The CDR3: CASSESFWDRAEQYF. CDR3 DNA: TGCGCCAGCAGTGAGTCTTTTTGGGACAGGGCCGAGCAGTACTTC. The gene calls are TRBV10-1 and TRBJ2-7; TRBD1 matches at 9 bases. Looked up from germline, CDR1 is WNHNN and CDR2 is SYGVQD (reference sequence). The CDR3 sequence is 15 residues long. J lost 6 bases, V lost 0 bases, and 6 bases had no gene match.

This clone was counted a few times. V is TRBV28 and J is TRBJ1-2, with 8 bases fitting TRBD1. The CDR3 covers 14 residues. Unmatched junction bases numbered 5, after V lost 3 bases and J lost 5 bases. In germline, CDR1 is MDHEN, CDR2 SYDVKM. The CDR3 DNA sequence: TGTGCCAGCAGTTTCCAGGGGGCTTTTTATGGCTACACCTTC. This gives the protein CASSFQGAFYGYTF.

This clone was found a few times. CDR3 amino acids: CASSSDGQGGEQFF. The CDR3 DNA reads TGTGCCAGCAGCTCCGACGGCCAGGGGGGAGAGCAGTTCTTC. The chain has TRBV5-4 and TRBJ2-1; TRBD1 might be the D (7 bases). CDR3 size: 14 residues. CDR1 and CDR2 from the germline V gene are SGHNT and YYREEE (reference sequence). V gave up 3 bases and J gave up 10 bases, with 17 bases separating them.

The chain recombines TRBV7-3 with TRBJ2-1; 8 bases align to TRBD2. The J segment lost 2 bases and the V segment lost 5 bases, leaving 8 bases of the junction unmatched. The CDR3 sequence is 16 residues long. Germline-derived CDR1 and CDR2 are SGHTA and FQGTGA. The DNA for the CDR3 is TGTGCCAGCAGCCCGAACCCCGGGGGGGCCTACAATGAGCAGTTCTTC. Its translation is CASSPNPGGAYNEQFF. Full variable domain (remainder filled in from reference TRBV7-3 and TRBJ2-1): GAGVSQTPSNKVTEKGKYVELRCDPISGHTALYWYRQSLGQGPEFLIYFQGTGAADDSGLPNDRFFAVRPEGSVSTLKIQRTERGDSAVYLCASSPNPGGAYNEQFFGPGTRLTVL.

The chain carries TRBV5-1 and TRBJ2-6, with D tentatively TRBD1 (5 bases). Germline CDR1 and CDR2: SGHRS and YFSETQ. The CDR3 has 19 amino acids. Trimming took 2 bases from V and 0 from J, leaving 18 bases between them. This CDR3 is CASSFTRQGAASGANVLTF. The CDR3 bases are TGCGCCAGCAGCTTTACGAGGCAGGGCGCGGCCTCTGGGGCCAACGTCCTGACTTTC.

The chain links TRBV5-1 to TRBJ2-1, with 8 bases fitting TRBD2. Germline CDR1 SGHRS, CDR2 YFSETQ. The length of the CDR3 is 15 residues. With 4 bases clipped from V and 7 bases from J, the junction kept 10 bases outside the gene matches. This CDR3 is CASSPRASGFNEQFF. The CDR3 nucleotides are TGCGCCAGCAGCCCTCGGGCTAGCGGGTTTAATGAGCAGTTCTTC.

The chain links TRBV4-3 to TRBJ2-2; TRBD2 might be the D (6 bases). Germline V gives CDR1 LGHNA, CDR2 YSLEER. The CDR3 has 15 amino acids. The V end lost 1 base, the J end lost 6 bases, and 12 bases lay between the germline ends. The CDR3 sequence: CASSQVMEGSGELFF. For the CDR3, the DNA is TGCGCCAGCAGCCAAGTTATGGAGGGGTCCGGGGAGCTGTTTTTT.

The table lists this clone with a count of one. CDR3 protein: CASSLVSGLALNEQFF. In DNA, the CDR3 is TGTGCCAGCAGCCTCGTATCGGGACTAGCATTGAATGAGCAGTTCTTC. The V gene is TRBV11-2, the J gene TRBJ2-1; 9 nucleotides line up with TRBD2. Losses at the gene ends were 5 bases for V and 7 bases for J; bases not matched to a gene: 12. Germline V lookup: CDR1 SGHAT, CDR2 FQNNGV. The CDR3 is 16 amino acids.

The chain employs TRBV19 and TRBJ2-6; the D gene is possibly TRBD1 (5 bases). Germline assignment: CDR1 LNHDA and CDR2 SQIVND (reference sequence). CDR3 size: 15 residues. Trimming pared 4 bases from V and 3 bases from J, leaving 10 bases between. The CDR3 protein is CASSSMGLGANVLTF. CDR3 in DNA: TGTGCCAGTAGTAGTATGGGGCTTGGGGCCAACGTCCTGACTTTC. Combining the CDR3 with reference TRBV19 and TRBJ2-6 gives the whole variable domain DGGITQSPKYLFRKEGQNVTLSCEQNLNHDAMYWYRQDPGQGLRLIYYSQIVNDFQKGDIAEGYSVSREKKESFPLTVTSAQKNPTAFYLCASSSMGLGANVLTFGAGSRLTVL.

The CDR3: CASSRGGPGVAKNIQYF. DNA of the CDR3: TGTGCCAGCAGCCGAGGGGGCCCTGGGGTAGCCAAAAACATTCAGTACTTC. J is TRBJ2-4 and V is TRBV3-1 (or the pseudogene TRBV3-2); TRBD1 matches 7 bases. The CDR3 is 17 residues long. Germline loops: CDR1 LGHDT, CDR2 YNNKEL (reference sequence). Germline trimming cut 4 bases from V and 0 bases from J; bases unmatched to any gene: 9.

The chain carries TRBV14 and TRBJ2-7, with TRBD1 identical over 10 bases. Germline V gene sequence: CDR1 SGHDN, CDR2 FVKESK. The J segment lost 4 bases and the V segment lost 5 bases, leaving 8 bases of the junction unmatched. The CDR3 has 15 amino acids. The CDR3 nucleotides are TGTGCCAGCAGCTGGGGGGACAGGGGATGGTACGAGCAGTACTTC. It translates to CASSWGDRGWYEQYF. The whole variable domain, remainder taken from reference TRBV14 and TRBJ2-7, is EAGVTQFPSHSVIEKGQTVTLRCDPISGHDNLYWYRRVMGKEIKFLLHFVKESKQDESGMPNNRFLAERTGGTYSTLKVQPAELEDSGVYFCASSWGDRGWYEQYFGPGTRLTVT.

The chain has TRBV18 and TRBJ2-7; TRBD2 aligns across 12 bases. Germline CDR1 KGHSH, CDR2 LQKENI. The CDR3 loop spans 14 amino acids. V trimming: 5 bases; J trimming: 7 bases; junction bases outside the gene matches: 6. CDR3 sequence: CASSWTSGDGEQYF. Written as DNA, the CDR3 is TGTGCCAGCTCATGGACTAGCGGGGATGGGGAGCAGTACTTC. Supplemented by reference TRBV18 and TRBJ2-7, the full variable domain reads NAGVMQNPRHLVRRRGQEARLRCSPMKGHSHVYWYRQLPEEGLKFMVYLQKENIIDESGMPKERFSAEFPKEGPSILRIQQVVRGDSAAYFCASSWTSGDGEQYFGPGTRLTVT.

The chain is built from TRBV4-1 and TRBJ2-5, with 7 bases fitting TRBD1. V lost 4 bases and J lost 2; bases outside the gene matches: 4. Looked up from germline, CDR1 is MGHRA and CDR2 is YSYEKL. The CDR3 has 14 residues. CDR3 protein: CASSLGTAQETQYF. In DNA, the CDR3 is TGCGCCAGCAGCCTAGGGACAGCACAAGAGACCCAGTACTTC.

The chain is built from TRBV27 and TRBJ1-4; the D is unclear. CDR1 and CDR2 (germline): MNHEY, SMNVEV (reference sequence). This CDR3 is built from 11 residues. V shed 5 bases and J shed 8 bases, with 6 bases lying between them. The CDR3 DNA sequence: TGTGCCAGCAGTGGCGGGGAAAAACTGTTTTTT. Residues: CASSGGEKLFF.

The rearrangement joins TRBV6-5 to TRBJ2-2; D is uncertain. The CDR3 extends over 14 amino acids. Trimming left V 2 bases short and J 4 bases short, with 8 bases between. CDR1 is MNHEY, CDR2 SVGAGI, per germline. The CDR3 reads CASSYPDTTGELFF. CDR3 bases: TGTGCCAGCAGTTACCCTGACACCACCGGGGAGCTGTTTTTT.

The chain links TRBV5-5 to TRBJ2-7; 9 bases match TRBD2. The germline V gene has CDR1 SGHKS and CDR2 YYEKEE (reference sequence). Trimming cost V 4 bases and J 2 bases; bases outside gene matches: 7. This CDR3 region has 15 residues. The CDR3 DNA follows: TGTGCCAGCAGCATGGTCCTAGCGGGAACCTACGAGCAGTACTTC. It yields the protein CASSMVLAGTYEQYF.

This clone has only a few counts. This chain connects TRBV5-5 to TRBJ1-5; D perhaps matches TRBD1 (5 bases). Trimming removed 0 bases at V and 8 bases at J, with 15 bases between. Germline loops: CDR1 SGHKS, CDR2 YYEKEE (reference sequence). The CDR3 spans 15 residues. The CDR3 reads CASSLEGLWGEPQHF. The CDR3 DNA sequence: TGTGCCAGCAGCTTGGAAGGACTGTGGGGGGAGCCCCAGCATTTT. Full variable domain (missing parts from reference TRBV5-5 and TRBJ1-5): DAGVTQSPTHLIKTRGQQVTLRCSPISGHKSVSWYQQVLGQGPQFIFQYYEKEERGRGNFPDRFSARQFPNYSSELNVNALLLGDSALYLCASSLEGLWGEPQHFGDGTRLSIL.